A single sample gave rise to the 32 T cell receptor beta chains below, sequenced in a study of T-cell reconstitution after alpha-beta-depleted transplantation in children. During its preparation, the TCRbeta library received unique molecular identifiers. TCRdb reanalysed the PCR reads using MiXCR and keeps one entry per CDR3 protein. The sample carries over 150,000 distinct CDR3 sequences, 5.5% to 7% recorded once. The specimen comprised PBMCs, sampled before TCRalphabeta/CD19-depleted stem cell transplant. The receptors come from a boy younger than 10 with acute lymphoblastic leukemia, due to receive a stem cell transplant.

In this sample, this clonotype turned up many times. The CDR3 DNA reads as TGTGCCAGCAGCTCAAGTTCGCGCGCGAACAGGGTTAACTATGGCTACACCTTC. Translated: CASSSSSRANRVNYGYTF. This chain joins TRBV12-3 or TRBV12-4 and TRBJ1-2; the D gene is possibly TRBD1 (6 bases). Trimming pared 6 bases from V and 1 base from J, leaving 24 bases between. This CDR3 region has 18 residues.

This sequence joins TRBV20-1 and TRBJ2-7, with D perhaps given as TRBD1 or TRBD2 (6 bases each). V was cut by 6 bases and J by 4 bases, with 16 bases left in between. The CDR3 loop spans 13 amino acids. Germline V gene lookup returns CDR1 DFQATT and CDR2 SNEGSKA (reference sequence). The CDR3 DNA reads TGCAGTGCCTCCGGGGGCTCGTATTACGAGCAGTACTTC. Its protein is CSASGGSYYEQYF.

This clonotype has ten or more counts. The CDR3: CSVEVLEYDTEAFF. DNA of the CDR3: TGCAGCGTTGAAGTGCTGGAATATGACACTGAAGCTTTCTTT. The chain couples TRBV29-1 to TRBJ1-1; D is unclear. Germline V CDR1 and CDR2: SQVTM, ANQGSEA. The CDR3 extends over 14 amino acids. With 1 base removed from V and 3 bases from J, the gap between germline ends came to 12 bases. Full variable domain (rest looked up from reference TRBV29-1 and TRBJ1-1): SAVISQKPSRDICQRGTSLTIQCQVDSQVTMMFWYRQQPGQSLTLIATANQGSEATYESGFVIDKFPISRPNLTFSTLTVSNMSPEDSSIYLCSVEVLEYDTEAFFGQGTRLTVV.

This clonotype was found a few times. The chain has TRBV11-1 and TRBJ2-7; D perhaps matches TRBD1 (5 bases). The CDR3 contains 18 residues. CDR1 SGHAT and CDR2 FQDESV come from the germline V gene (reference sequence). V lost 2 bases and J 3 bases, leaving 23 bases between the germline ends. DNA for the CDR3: TGTGCCAGCAGCTTATTTGGAGAGTCGAGCCCTAGGGGCTACGAGCAGTACTTC. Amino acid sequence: CASSLFGESSPRGYEQYF.

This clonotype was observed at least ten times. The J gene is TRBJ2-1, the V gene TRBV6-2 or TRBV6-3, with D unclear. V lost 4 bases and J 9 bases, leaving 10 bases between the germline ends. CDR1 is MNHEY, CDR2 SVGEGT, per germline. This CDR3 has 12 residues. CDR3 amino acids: CASSLSAPEQFF. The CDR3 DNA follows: TGTGCCAGCAGTTTATCTGCCCCTGAGCAGTTCTTC.

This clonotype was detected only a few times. CDR3 nucleotide sequence: TGCAGTGCCCCCTCCGACTATTCCAATGAGCAGTTCTTC. Amino acid sequence: CSAPSDYSNEQFF. This rearrangement joins TRBV20-1 to TRBJ2-1; possible D gene TRBD2, 5 bases. Germline loops: CDR1 DFQATT, CDR2 SNEGSKA (reference sequence). There are 13 residues in the CDR3. V was cut by 6 bases and J by 6 bases, with 15 bases left in between.

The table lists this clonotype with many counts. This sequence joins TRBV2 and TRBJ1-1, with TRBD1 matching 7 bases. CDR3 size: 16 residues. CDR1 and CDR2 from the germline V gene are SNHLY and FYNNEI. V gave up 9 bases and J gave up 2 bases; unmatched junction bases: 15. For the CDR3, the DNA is TGTGCCAGTAGGGGGGAATCGGGGACAGTTAACACTGAAGCTTTCTTT. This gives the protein CASRGESGTVNTEAFF. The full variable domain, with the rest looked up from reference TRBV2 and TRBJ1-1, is EPEVTQTPSHQVTQMGQEVILRCVPISNHLYFYWYRQILGQKVEFLVSFYNNEISEKSEIFDDQFSVERPDGSNFTLKIRSTKLEDSAMYFCASRGESGTVNTEAFFGQGTRLTVV.

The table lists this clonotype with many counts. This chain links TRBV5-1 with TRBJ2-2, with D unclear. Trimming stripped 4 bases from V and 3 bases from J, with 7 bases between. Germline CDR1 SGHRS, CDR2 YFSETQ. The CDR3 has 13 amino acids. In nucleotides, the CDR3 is TGCGCCAGCAGCGACACGGACACCGGGGAGCTGTTTTTT. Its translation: CASSDTDTGELFF.

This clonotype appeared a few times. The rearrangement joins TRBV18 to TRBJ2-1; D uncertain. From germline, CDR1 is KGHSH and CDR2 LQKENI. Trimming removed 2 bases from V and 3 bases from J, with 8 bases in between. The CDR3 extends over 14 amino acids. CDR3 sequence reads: CASSPAQLYNEQFF. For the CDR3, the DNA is TGTGCCAGCTCACCAGCCCAACTCTACAATGAGCAGTTCTTC.

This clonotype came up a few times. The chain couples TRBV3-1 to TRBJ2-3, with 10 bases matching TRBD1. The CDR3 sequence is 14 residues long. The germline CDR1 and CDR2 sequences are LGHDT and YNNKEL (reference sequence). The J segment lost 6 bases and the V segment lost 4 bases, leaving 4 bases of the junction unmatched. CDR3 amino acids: CASSRQGAMDTQYF. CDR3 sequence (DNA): TGTGCCAGCAGCCGACAGGGGGCGATGGATACGCAGTATTTT.

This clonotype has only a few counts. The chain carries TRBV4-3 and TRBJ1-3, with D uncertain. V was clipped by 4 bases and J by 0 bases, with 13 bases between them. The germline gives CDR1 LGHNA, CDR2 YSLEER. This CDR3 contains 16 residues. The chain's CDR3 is CASSPQTLSSGNTIYF. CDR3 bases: TGCGCCAGCAGCCCACAGACCCTATCCTCTGGAAACACCATATATTTT.

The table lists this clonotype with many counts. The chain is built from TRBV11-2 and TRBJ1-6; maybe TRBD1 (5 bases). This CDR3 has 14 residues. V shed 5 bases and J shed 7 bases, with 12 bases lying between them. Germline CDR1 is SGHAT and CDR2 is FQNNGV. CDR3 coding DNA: TGTGCCAGCAGCCCTCCAGGGTCCAATTCACCCCTCCACTTT. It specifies CASSPPGSNSPLHF.

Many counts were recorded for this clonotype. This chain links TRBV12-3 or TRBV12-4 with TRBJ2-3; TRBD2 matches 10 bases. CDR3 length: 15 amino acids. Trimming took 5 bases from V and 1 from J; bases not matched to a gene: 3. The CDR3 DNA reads TGTGCCAGCAGTACCGGGACTAGCGGCACAGATACGCAGTATTTT. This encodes CASSTGTSGTDTQYF.

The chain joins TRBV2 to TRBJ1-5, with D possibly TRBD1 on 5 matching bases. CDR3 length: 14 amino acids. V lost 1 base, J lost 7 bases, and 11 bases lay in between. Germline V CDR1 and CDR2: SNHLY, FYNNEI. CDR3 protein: CASSEVTGEQPQHF. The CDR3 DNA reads TGTGCCAGCAGTGAAGTAACGGGGGAACAGCCCCAGCATTTT.

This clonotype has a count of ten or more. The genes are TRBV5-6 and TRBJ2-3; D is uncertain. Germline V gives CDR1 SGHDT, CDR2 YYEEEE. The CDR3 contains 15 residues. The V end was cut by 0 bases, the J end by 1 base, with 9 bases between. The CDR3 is CASSLAPDRTDTQYF. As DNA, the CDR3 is TGTGCCAGCAGCTTGGCCCCGGACCGCACAGATACGCAGTATTTT.

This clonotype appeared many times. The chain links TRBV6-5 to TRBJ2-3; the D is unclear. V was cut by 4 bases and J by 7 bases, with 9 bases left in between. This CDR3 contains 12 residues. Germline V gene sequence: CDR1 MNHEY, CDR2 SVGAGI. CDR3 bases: TGTGCCAGCAGTTTTATTAGTAATACGCAGTATTTT. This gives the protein CASSFISNTQYF.

The CDR3 region has the DNA TGCAGTGCTAGAGATCAGGGCACGGGTGAGCAGTTCTTC. It is translated as CSARDQGTGEQFF. The V call is TRBV20-1, the J call TRBJ2-1, with D tentatively TRBD1 (5 bases). Germline CDR1 DFQATT, CDR2 SNEGSKA (reference sequence). This CDR3 has 13 amino acids. The germline V and J ends were trimmed by 0 bases and 9 bases, with 12 bases remaining between them.

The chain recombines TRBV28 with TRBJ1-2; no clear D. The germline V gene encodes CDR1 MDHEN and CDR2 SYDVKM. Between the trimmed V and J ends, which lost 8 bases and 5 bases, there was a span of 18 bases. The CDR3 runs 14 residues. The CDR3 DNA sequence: TGTGCCAGCGGCTCCCGAAGGGTGGGGTATGGCTACACCTTC. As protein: CASGSRRVGYGYTF.

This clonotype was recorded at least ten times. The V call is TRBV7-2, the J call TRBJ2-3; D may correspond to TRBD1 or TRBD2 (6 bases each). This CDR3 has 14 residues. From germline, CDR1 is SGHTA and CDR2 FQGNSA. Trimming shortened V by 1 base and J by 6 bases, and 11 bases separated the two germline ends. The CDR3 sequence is CASSLGGTSDTQYF. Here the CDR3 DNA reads TGTGCCAGCAGCTTAGGCGGGACATCCGATACGCAGTATTTT.

The CDR3: CASSLGLDPTDTQYF. The CDR3 nucleotides read TGTGCCAGCAGTTTAGGGCTAGACCCCACAGATACGCAGTATTTT. The genes are TRBV28 and TRBJ2-3; D not resolved. Germline CDR1 and CDR2: MDHEN and SYDVKM. The CDR3 extends over 15 amino acids. The V end lost 2 bases, the J end lost 2 bases, and 11 bases lay between the germline ends.

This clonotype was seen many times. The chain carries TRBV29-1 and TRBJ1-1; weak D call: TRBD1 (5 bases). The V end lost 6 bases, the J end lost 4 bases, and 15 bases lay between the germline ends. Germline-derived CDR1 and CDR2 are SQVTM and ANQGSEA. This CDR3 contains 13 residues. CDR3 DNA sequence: TGCAGCGTGGCCCCGGGGCAGACCACTGAAGCTTTCTTT. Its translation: CSVAPGQTTEAFF.

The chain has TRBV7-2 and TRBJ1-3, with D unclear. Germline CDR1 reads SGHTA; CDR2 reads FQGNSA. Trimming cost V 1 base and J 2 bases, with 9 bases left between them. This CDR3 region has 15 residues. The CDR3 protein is CASSLESMAGNTIYF. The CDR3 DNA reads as TGTGCCAGCAGCTTAGAATCGATGGCTGGAAACACCATATATTTT.

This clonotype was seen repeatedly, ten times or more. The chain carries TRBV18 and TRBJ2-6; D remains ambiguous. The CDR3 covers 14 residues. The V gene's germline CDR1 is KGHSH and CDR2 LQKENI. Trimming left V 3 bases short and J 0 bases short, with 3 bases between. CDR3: CASSPDSGANVLTF. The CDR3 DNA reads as TGTGCCAGCTCACCGGACTCTGGGGCCAACGTCCTGACTTTC.

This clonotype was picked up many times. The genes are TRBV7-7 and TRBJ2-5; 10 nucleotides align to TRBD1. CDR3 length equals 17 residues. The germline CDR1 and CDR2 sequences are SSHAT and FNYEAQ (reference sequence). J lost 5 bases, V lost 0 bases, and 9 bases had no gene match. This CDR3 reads CASSLAVGTGERETQYF. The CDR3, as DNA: TGTGCCAGCAGCTTAGCTGTTGGGACAGGGGAAAGGGAGACCCAGTACTTC.

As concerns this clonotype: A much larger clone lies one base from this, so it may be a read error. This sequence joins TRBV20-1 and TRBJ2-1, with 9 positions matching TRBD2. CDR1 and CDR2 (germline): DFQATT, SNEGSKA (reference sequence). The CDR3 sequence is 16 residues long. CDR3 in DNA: TGCTGTGCTAGTGTAGCGGGAGTAATCTCCTACAATGAGCAGTTCTTC. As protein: CCASVAGVISYNEQFF.

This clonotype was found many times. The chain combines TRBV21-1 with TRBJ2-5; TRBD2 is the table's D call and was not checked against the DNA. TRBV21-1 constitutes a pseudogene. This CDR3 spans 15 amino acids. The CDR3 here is CARTTRVAVQETQYF. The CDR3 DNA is TGTGCCAGGACGACGCGGGTAGCAGTCCAAGAGACCCAGTACTTC.

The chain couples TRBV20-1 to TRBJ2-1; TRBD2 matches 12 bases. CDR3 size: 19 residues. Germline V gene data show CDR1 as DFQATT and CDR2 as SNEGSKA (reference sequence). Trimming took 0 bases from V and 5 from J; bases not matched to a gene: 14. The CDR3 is CSARDQAYTSGRYNNEQFF. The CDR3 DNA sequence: TGCAGTGCTAGAGATCAAGCCTATACTAGCGGGAGGTATAACAATGAGCAGTTCTTC.

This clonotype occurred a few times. The CDR3 reads CASSREGYNEQFF. The CDR3 bases are TGTGCCAGCAGCAGGGAAGGGTACAATGAGCAGTTCTTC. J is TRBJ2-1 and V is TRBV6-1, with D possibly TRBD1 on 5 matching bases. Germline lookup yields CDR1 MNHNS and CDR2 SASEGT. The CDR3 extends over 13 amino acids. V lost 6 bases to trimming and J lost 4 bases, with 10 bases between them.

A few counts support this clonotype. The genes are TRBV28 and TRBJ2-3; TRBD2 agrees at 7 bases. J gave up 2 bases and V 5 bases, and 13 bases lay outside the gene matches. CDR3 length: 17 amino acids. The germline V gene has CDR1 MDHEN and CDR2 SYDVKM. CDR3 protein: CASSPPASGLDTDTQYF. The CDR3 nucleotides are TGTGCCAGCAGTCCCCCGGCTAGCGGCCTAGACACAGATACGCAGTATTTT.

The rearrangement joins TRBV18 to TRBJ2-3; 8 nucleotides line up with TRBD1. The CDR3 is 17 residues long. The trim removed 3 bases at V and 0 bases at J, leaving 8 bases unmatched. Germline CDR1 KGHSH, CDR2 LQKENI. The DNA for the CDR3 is TGTGCCAGCTCACCCCAGTGGACAGGGACTAGCACAGATACGCAGTATTTT. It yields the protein CASSPQWTGTSTDTQYF.

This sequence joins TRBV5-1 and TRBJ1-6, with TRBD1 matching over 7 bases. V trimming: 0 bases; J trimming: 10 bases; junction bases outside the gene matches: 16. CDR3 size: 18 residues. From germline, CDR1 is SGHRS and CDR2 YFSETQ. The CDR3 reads CASSLVIGGQRQGSPLHF. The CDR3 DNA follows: TGCGCCAGCAGCTTGGTCATTGGGGGACAGAGACAGGGATCACCCCTCCACTTT.

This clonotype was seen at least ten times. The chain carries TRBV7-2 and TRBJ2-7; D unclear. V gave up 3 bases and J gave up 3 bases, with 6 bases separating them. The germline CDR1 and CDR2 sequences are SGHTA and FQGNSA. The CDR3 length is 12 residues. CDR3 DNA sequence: TGTGCCAGCAGCTTCCCGGGCTACGAGCAGTACTTC. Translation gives CASSFPGYEQYF.